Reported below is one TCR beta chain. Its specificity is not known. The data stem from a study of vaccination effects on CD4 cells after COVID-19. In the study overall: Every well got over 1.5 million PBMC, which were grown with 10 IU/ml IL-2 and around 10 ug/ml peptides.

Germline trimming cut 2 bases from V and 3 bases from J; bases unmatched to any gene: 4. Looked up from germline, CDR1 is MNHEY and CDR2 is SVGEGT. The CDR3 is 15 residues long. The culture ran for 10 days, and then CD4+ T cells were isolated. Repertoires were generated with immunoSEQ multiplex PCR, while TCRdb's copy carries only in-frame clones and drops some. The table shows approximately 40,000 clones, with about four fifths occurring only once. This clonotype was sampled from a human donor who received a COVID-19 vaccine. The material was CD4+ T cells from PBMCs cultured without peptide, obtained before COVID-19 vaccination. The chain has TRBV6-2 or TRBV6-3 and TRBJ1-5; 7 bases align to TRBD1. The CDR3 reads CASSYAGGLNQPQHF. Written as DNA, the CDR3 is TGTGCCAGCAGTTACGCAGGGGGACTCAATCAGCCCCAGCATTTT.